The clone carrying this TCR beta chain was seen at least ten times. Its target is not known. This sample is drawn from a study of response to subunit inactivated influenza vaccine. TCRdb fed the RT-PCR reads into MiXCR, producing one record per CDR3 protein. Among 860,000 or so distinct CDR3 sequences listed, roughly 20% were seen once. General study results and limits: Authors suggested that a seasonal influenza vaccination recruits few new T cells each time.

Germline CDR1 reads DFQATT; CDR2 reads SNEGSKA (reference sequence). V gave up 6 bases and J gave up 3 bases, with 12 bases separating them. The CDR3 runs 12 residues. Sequences were derived from PBMCs from blood, sampled around 5 days after vaccination. The clonotype was recovered from a man aged 50 or older who received an inactivated influenza vaccine. The rearrangement links TRBV20-1 to TRBJ2-7; weak D call: TRBD1 (6 bases). The CDR3 protein is CSATDSYYEQYF. Written as DNA, the CDR3 is TGCAGTGCGACGGACAGTTACTACGAGCAGTACTTC.